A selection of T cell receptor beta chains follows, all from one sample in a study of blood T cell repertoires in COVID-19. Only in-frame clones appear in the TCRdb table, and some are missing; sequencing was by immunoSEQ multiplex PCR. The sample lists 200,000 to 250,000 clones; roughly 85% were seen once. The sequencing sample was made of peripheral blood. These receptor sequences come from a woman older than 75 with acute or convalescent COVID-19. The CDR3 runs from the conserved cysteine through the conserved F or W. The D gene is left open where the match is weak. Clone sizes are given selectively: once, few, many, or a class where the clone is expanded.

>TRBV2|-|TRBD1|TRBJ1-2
CASSEFPQGSMGYTF
TGTGCCAGCAGTGAATTCCCACAGGGGAGTATGGGCTACACCTTC
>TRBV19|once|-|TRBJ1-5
CASSIQGGGYSNQPQHF
TGTGCCAGTAGTATACAGGGAGGGGGATATAGCAATCAGCCCCAGCATTTT
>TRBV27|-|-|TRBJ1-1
CASSFRLGRGEVPNTEAFF
TGTGCCAGCAGTTTCCGTCTTGGGAGGGGCGAGGTCCCAAACACTGAAGCTTTCTTT
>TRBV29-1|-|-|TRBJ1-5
CSVTQGYNQPQHF
TGCAGCGTTACTCAGGGATACAATCAGCCCCAGCATTTT
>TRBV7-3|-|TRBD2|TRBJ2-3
CASSQGTSRADTQYF
TGTGCCAGCAGTCAAGGGACTAGTCGTGCAGATACGCAGTATTTT
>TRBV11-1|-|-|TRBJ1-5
CASSLDRDQPQHF
TGTGCCAGCAGCTTAGATCGAGATCAGCCCCAGCATTTT
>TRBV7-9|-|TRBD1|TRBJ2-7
CASSSGTDISYEQYF
TGTGCCAGCAGCTCCGGGACAGACATTTCCTACGAGCAGTACTTC
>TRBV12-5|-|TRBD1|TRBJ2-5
CASGPPQGRGETQYF
TGTGCTAGTGGTCCCCCACAGGGGCGCGGAGAGACCCAGTACTTC
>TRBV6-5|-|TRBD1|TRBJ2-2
CASRDRGPSGELFF
TGTGCCAGCAGGGACAGGGGGCCCAGCGGGGAGCTGTTTTTT
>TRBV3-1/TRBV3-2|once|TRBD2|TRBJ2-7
CASSPLGGGEQYF
TGTGCCAGCAGCCCCCTGGGGGGGGGCGAGCAGTACTTC
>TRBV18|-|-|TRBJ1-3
CASSTPGGRSGNTIYF
TGTGCCAGCTCAACGCCTGGCGGCCGCTCTGGAAACACCATATATTTT
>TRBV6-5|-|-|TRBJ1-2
CASSSSGIYGYTF
-
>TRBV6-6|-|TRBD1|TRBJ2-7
CASSYVGQGYEQYF
TGTGCCAGCAGTTACGTGGGACAGGGCTACGAGCAGTACTTC
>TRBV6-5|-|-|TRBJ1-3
CASSLGQSSGNTIYF
TGTGCCAGCAGTCTCGGACAAAGCTCTGGAAACACCATATATTTT
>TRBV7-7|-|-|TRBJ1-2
CASSPPGLYGYTF
TGTGCTAGCAGCCCACCTGGCCTCTATGGCTACACCTTC
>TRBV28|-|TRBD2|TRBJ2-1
CASSLMGGDNNEQFF
TGTGCCAGCAGTTTAATGGGGGGGGATAACAATGAGCAGTTCTTC
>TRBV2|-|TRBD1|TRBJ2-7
CATMDRGSYEQYF
TGTGCCACGATGGACAGGGGGTCCTACGAGCAGTACTTC
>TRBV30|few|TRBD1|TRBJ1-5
CAWSTGDGQPQHF
TGTGCCTGGAGCACAGGGGACGGTCAGCCCCAGCATTTT
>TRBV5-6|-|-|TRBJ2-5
CASSLRVGETQYF
TGTGCCAGCAGCCTGCGGGTGGGGGAGACCCAGTACTTC
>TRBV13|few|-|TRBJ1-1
CASSLGGGVRGTEAFF
TGTGCCAGCAGCTTAGGAGGGGGGGTACGTGGTACTGAAGCTTTCTTT
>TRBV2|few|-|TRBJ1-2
CASSGEFAGGYGYTF
TGTGCCAGCAGTGGGGAGTTTGCGGGAGGCTATGGCTACACCTTC
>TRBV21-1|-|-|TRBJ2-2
CASSLVISGREGVGGTGELFF
TGTGCCAGCAGCCTGGTTATTTCGGGCAGGGAGGGCGTCGGCGGTACCGGGGAGCTGTTTTTT
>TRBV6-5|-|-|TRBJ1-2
CASGRRGSDGYTF
TGTGCCAGCGGGCGCAGGGGATCGGATGGCTACACCTTC
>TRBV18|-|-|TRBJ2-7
CASSPPNGDEQYF
TGTGCCAGCTCACCACCGAACGGGGACGAGCAGTACTTC